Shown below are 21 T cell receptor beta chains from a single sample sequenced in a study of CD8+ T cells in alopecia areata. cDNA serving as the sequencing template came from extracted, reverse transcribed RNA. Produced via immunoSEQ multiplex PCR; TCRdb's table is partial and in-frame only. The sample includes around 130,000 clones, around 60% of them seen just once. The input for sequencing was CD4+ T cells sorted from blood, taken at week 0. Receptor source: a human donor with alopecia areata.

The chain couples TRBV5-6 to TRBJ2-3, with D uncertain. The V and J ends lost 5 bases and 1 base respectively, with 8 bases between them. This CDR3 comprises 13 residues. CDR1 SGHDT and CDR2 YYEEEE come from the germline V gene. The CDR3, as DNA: TGTGCCAGCAGGCTCCCAGGCACAGATACGCAGTATTTT. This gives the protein CASRLPGTDTQYF.

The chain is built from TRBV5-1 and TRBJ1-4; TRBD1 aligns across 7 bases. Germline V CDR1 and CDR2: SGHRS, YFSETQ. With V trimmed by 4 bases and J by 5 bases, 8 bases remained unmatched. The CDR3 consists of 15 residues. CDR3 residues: CASSEGQWNNEKLFF. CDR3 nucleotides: TGCGCCAGCAGCGAGGGACAGTGGAACAATGAAAAACTGTTTTTT.

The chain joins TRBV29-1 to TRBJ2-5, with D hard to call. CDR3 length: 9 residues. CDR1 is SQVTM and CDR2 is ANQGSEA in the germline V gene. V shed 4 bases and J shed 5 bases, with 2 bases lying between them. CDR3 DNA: TGCAGCGTTGCTGAGACCCAGTACTTC. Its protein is CSVAETQYF.

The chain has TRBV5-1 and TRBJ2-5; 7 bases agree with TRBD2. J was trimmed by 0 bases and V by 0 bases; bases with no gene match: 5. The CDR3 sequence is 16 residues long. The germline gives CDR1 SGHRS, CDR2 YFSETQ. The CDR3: CASSLDQRGHQETQYF. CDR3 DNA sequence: TGCGCCAGCAGCTTGGACCAGCGGGGACACCAAGAGACCCAGTACTTC.

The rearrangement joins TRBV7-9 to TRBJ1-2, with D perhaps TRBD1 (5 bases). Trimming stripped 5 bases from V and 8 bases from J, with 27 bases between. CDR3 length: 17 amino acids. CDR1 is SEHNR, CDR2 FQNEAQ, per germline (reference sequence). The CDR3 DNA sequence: TGTGCCAGCAGCAAAGGGGAAGTCGCGGGGAGAGGAGGAGGCTACACCTTC. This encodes CASSKGEVAGRGGGYTF.

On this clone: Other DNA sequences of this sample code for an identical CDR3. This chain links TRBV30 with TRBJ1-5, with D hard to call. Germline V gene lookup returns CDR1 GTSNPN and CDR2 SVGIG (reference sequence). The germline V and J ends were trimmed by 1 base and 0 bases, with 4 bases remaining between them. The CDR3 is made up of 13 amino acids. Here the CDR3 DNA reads TGTGCCTGGAGTGGGGATAGCAATCAGCCCCAGCATTTT. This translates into CAWSGDSNQPQHF.

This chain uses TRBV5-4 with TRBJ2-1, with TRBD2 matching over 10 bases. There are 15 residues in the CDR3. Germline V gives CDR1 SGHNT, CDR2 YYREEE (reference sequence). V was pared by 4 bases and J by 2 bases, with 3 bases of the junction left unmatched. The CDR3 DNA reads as TGTGCCAGCAGCACTAGCGGGGAGGCCTACAATGAGCAGTTCTTC. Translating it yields CASSTSGEAYNEQFF.

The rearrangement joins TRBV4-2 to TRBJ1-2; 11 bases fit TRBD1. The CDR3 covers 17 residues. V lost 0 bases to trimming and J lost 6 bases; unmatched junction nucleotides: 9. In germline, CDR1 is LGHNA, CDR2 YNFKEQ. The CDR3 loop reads CASSQEVGTGGLDGYTF. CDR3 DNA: TGTGCCAGCAGCCAAGAAGTTGGGACAGGGGGGCTGGATGGCTACACCTTC.

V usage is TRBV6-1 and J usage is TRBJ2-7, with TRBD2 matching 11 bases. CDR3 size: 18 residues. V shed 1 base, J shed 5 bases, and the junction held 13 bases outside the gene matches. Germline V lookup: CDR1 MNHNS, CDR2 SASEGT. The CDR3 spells CASSEGLAGGWVLNEQYF. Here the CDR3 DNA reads TGTGCCAGCAGTGAAGGGCTAGCGGGAGGCTGGGTGTTGAACGAGCAGTACTTC.

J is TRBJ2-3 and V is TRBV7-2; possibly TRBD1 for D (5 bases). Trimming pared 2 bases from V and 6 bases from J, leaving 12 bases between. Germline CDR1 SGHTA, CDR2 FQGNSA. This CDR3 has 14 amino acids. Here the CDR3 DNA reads TGTGCCAGCAGCTTAAGGGGCGATAGGGATACGCAGTATTTT. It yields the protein CASSLRGDRDTQYF.

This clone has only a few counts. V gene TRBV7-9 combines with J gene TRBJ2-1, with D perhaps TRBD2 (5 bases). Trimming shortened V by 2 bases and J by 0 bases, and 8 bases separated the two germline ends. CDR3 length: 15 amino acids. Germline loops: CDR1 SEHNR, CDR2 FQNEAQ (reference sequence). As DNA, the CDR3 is TGTGCCAGCAGCTTATCTGGAGGCTCCTACAATGAGCAGTTCTTC. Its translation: CASSLSGGSYNEQFF.

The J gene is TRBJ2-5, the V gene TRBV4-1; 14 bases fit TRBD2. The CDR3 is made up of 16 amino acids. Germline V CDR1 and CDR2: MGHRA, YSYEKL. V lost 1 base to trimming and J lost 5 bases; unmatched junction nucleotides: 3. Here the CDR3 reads CASSQAGTSGSETQYF. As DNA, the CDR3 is TGCGCCAGCAGCCAAGCAGGGACTAGCGGGAGTGAGACCCAGTACTTC.

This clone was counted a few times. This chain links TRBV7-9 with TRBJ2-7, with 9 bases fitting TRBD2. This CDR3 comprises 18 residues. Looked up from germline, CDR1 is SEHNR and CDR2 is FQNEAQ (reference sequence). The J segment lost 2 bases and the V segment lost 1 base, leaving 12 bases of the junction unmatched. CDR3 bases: TGTGCCAGCAGCTTAGTGCTAGCGGGACCTTCGAACGCCTACGAGCAGTACTTC. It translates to CASSLVLAGPSNAYEQYF. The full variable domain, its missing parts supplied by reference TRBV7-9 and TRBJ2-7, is DTGVSQNPRHKITKRGQNVTFRCDPISEHNRLYWYRQTLGQGPEFLTYFQNEAQLEKSRLLSDRFSAERPKGSFSTLEIQRTEQGDSAMYLCASSLVLAGPSNAYEQYFGPGTRLTVT.

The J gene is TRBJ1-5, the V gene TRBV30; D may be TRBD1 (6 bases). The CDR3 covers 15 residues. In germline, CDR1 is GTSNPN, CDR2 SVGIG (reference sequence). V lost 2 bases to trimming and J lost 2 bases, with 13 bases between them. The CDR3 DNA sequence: TGTGCCTGGAGTCAAAGGACAGTGGGCAATCAGCCCCAGCATTTT. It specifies CAWSQRTVGNQPQHF.

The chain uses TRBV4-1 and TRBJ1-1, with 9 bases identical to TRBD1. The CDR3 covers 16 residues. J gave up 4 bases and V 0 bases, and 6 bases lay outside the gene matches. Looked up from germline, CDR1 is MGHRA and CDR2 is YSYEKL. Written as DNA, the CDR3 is TGCGCCAGCAGCCAAGATTTGGGACAGGGTACCACTGAAGCTTTCTTT. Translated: CASSQDLGQGTTEAFF.

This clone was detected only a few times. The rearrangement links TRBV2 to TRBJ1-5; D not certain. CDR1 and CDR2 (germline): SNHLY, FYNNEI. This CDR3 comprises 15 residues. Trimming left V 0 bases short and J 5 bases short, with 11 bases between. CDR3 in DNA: TGTGCCAGCAGTGAAGCGGTACAGTATCATCAGCCCCAGCATTTT. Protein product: CASSEAVQYHQPQHF.

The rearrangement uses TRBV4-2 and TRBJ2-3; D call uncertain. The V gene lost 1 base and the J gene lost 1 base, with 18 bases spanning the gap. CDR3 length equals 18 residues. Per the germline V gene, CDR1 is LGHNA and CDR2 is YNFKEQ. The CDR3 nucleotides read TGTGCCAGCAGCCAAGGCCGCCCGTTGGGAAGAGGCACAGATACGCAGTATTTT. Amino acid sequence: CASSQGRPLGRGTDTQYF.

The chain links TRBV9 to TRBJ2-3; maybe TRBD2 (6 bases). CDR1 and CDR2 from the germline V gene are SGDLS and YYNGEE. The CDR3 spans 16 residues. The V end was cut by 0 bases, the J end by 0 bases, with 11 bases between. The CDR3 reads CASSVDGGDSTDTQYF. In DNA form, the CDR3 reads TGTGCCAGCAGCGTAGATGGCGGGGACAGCACAGATACGCAGTATTTT.

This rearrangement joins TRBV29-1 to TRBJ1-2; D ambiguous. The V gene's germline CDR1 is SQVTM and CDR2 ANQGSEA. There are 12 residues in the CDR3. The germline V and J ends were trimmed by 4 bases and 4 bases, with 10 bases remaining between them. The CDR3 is CSVAPSVYGYTF. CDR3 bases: TGCAGCGTTGCCCCCTCTGTCTATGGCTACACCTTC.

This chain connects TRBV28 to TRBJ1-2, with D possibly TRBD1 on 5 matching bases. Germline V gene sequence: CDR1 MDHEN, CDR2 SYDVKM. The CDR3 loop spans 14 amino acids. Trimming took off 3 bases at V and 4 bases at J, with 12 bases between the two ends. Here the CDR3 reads CASSFPTGGYGYTF. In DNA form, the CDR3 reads TGTGCCAGCAGTTTCCCCACAGGCGGCTATGGCTACACCTTC.

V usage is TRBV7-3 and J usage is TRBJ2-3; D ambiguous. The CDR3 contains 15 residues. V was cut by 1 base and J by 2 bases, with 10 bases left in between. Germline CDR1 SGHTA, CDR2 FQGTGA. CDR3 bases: TGTGCCAGCAGCTTAAATCCCCTATTCACAGATACGCAGTATTTT. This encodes CASSLNPLFTDTQYF.